This T cell receptor beta chain came from a study of shared clonotypes between healthy human individuals (dated by TCRdb to the early 2020s). Concerning the study at large: The cohort comprised two women and a few men aged 18 to 49 years. For each donor, CD4 naive and CD4 memory were each given three plates, CD8 naive was given two plates, and CD8 memory was given one plate. Blood TCR repertoires of four to six healthy adults were deeply sequenced to estimate repertoire size and the extent of clonotype sharing between individuals. Different laboratories and diverse techniques were used to prepare libraries and sequence TCR repertoires, to increase sequencing depth and limit assay-specific biases. Leukapheresis yielded between about 0.94 and 9 billion PBMCs per donor.

For this clone: The target of this receptor is not known. No qualities accompany the bases; no much larger clone lies one base away.

Paper-wide results and their limitations: Across a few donors, about 5.2% of naive CD4, approximately 3.6% of naive CD8, 2.3% of memory CD4, and under 0.45% of memory CD8 clonotypes were shared. Estimated clonotype richness was generally larger for naive than for memory subsets. Because the study included a small number of donors, the genetic and exposure-history diversity represented was limited. Pairwise subsampling indicated that sequencing depth was expected to affect the degree of clonotype sharing among donors. Incomplete sequencing was indicated by rarefaction of sorted-subset datasets, despite the large sequencing depth. Compared with non-shared clonotypes, the clonotypes found in all four sorted-subset donors had higher generation probabilities. Only blood was sampled, and tissue TCR repertoires likely differ from those in blood.

The CDR3 starts with the cysteine, ends with the phenylalanine, and has 18 residues. The kept DNA is CDR3 alone, 54 bases in frame from the first base. Donors were healthy HIV-negative adults with no recently reported acute infections or vaccinations. All donors were Caucasian adults living in Nashville, Tennessee, USA. CD4+ T cells were enriched by magnetic negative selection, after which naive cells were positively selected on CD45RA and the negative fraction was taken as the memory subset. Blood was obtained by leukapheresis, after which PBMCs were separated by Ficoll-Histopaque density gradient centrifugation and cryopreserved in liquid nitrogen vapor phase. Analytical flow cytometry was used to check the purity and quantity of each magnetically sorted T cell population. Genomic DNA was isolated from each sorted fraction and quantified by UV absorbance on a Nanodrop 2000c. TCR CDR3 regions were amplified from genomic DNA by multiplex PCR using the deep immunoSEQ assay. For each cell subset, the extracted genomic DNA was distributed evenly across all wells of several immunoSEQ 96-well plates, and each plate served as one replicate. For sorted subsets, each replicate PCR was loaded with approximately 200 ng genomic DNA, equivalent to 25,000 to 30,000 T cell genomes. Purified libraries were measured with a Qubit 3.0 fluorometer, size-checked on a Bioanalyzer 2100, and measured again with the KAPA Library Quantification kit. Each immunoSEQ 96-well plate was sequenced on its own single-read 150-cycle Illumina NextSeq 550 flow cell. The authors' analysis ran thus. Because only junctional sequences without quality scores were contained in the immunoSEQ output, filtering matching that applied to full-length reads could not be performed. To assign V/J genes and CDR3, sequences were annotated against IMGT germline references using PyIR, a Python wrapper for IgBLAST v1.9. Any read was removed if the V/J assignment was weak (E-value above 1e-6), the CDR3 was missing, or the read contained stop codons, out-of-frame junctions, or ambiguous translated residues. A V3J clonotype was defined by an identical inferred V gene, J gene, and CDR3 amino acid sequence. Percentage overlap between repertoires was calculated by dividing the number of shared unique clonotypes by the size of the smaller repertoire. RTK rarefaction, the Chao1 estimator, and Recon v2.1 estimates of unobserved clonotypes were used to assess repertoire richness. OLGA was used to compute generation probabilities for all TCRbeta clonotypes that the gDNA method yielded from a handful of donors. The table was pulled from immuneACCESS by TCRdb, which kept in-frame rearrangements only. Such tables lose some clones; where checked, under half of the loss comes from unresolved V genes, and the rest has no known cause. The D gene and trimming were derived from the DNA, and the V and J assignments and clone size from that table. Recorded for this sample are over 1.4 million clones; roughly 97% of them occurred a single time. The top ten clones comprise over 1% of the sample.

The receptor comes from a young man in good health. Sequencing input: naive CD4+ T cells sorted from blood. Interpreted using the paper, the cell subset or site label stands for: CD45RA+ positively selected. The rearrangement combines TRBV21-1 with TRBJ2-7; the table assigns TRBD2, which was not confirmed against the DNA. TRBV21-1 is flagged as a pseudogene. Here is the DNA: TGTGCCAGCAGCGAAAGAATGAGCGCGGGAGGGCCCTTCGACGAGCAGTACTTC. This yields the protein CASSERMSAGGPFDEQYF.